A selection of T cell receptor beta chains follows, all from one sample in a study of cytomegalovirus exposure and HLA in healthy donors. Sequencing was performed with immunoSEQ multiplex PCR; in TCRdb, only in-frame clones are kept and a portion is missing. The data show over 150,000 clones, approximately 79% seen once. Material: PBMCs. These receptors came from a man aged 35-49 years in good health and CMV-seronegative. CDR3s include the opening cysteine and the closing phenylalanine or tryptophan. The order of the fields is clone size, D gene, J gene, V gene, CDR3 protein, CDR3 DNA. D genes are given only for firm matches. A row's size may be missing; if present it is once, few, many or a size class.

NA,NA,TRBJ2-2,TRBV12-5,CASGQGGSNTGELFF,TGTGCTAGTGGTCAGGGGGGTTCCAACACCGGGGAGCTGTTTTTT
NA,TRBD1,TRBJ1-2,TRBV10-3,CAINPQGENYGYTF,TGTGCCATCAACCCACAGGGGGAAAACTATGGCTACACCTTC
NA,TRBD2,TRBJ2-2,TRBV7-3,CASRGTSGGVNTGELFF,TGTGCCAGTAGAGGGACTAGCGGGGGGGTTAACACCGGGGAGCTGTTTTTT
NA,NA,TRBJ2-2,TRBV13,CASSLQGAGELFF,TGTGCCAGCAGCTTACAAGGGGCCGGGGAGCTGTTTTTT
NA,NA,TRBJ1-1,TRBV5-4,CASKIGGVNTEAFF,TGTGCCAGCAAAATAGGCGGGGTGAACACTGAAGCTTTCTTT
few,NA,TRBJ2-7,TRBV19,CASRQNLGNEQYF,TGTGCCAGCAGACAGAATCTTGGGAACGAGCAGTACTTC
NA,TRBD2,TRBJ2-7,TRBV29-1,CSVVKGGEQYF,TGCAGCGTGGTCAAGGGAGGGGAGCAGTACTTC
few,NA,TRBJ2-5,TRBV2,CASKVPGGGETQYF,TGTGCCAGCAAAGTCCCGGGGGGCGGCGAGACCCAGTACTTC
NA,NA,TRBJ2-5,TRBV6-5,CASSYSGRETQYF,TGTGCCAGCAGTTACTCGGGCAGAGAGACCCAGTACTTC
NA,NA,TRBJ1-2,TRBV5-4,CASSLARGYTF,TGTGCCAGCAGCTTGGCTCGGGGCTACACCTTC
NA,TRBD1,TRBJ1-2,TRBV18,CASRPQGTENYGYTF,TGTGCCAGCAGACCGCAGGGGACAGAGAACTATGGCTACACCTTC
NA,NA,TRBJ1-6,TRBV7-9,CASSGGSENSPLHF,TGTGCCAGCAGCGGGGGGAGTGAAAATTCACCCCTCCACTTT
once,TRBD1,TRBJ1-1,TRBV9,CASSPRRLSGGTEALF,TGTGCCAGCAGCCCCCGCCGATTATCAGGGGGGACTGAAGCTCTCTTT
NA,NA,TRBJ1-2,TRBV19,CASSIVQSNYGYTF,TGTGCCAGTAGTATAGTACAGTCTAACTATGGCTACACCTTC
once,TRBD1,TRBJ2-7,TRBV7-9,CASSLAGGQGHEQYF,TGTGCCAGCAGCTTAGCTGGCGGACAGGGCCACGAGCAGTACTTC
NA,TRBD1,TRBJ1-5,TRBV7-2,CASSTNRGLNQPQHF,TGTGCCAGCAGCACAAACAGGGGTTTGAATCAGCCCCAGCATTTT
NA,NA,TRBJ1-1,TRBV29-1,CSVLTGNTEAFF,TGCAGCGTACTGACGGGGAACACTGAAGCTTTCTTT
NA,NA,TRBJ2-2,TRBV7-9,CASSRAEGRPGELFF,TGTGCCAGCAGCCGGGCGGAGGGGCGGCCGGGGGAGCTGTTTTTT
NA,NA,TRBJ2-1,TRBV7-2,CASSPGPTRNEQFF,TGTGCCAGCAGCCCAGGTCCCACCCGAAATGAGCAGTTCTTC
once,TRBD1,TRBJ2-7,TRBV7-2,CASRLPGTGSYEQYF,TGTGCCAGCAGATTACCCGGGACAGGATCCTACGAGCAGTACTTC
NA,TRBD1,TRBJ1-3,TRBV6-6,CASSYPGTEGNTIYF,TGTGCCAGCAGTTACCCCGGGACAGAAGGAAACACCATATATTTT
NA,NA,TRBJ1-3,TRBV2,CASSREGDGNTIYF,TGTGCCAGCAGCCGAGAGGGGGATGGAAACACCATATATTTT
few,NA,TRBJ2-3,TRBV30,CAWESYKDTQYF,TGTGCCTGGGAATCGTACAAGGATACGCAGTATTTT
once,TRBD1,TRBJ2-3,TRBV10-3,CAISERDRDPSSTDTQYF,TGTGCCATCAGTGAACGGGACAGGGATCCTTCTAGCACAGATACGCAGTATTTT
NA,TRBD2,TRBJ2-1,TRBV2,CASSPTLTSGGALTYNEQFF,TGTGCCAGCAGTCCTACCCTAACTAGCGGGGGGGCCCTCACTTACAATGAGCAGTTCTTC
NA,NA,TRBJ1-1,TRBV2,CASLSRVTEAFF,TGTGCCAGCTTAAGCAGGGTCACTGAAGCTTTCTTT
NA,TRBD1,TRBJ1-1,TRBV6-1,CASSTGTGGTEAFF,TGTGCCAGCAGTACCGGGACAGGGGGCACTGAAGCTTTCTTT
NA,TRBD1,TRBJ2-1,TRBV7-2,CASSVPGQGGGNEQFF,TGTGCCAGCAGCGTCCCGGGACAGGGGGGAGGCAATGAGCAGTTCTTC
NA,TRBD2,TRBJ2-1,TRBV29-1,CSVVLADNEQFF,TGCAGCGTTGTTCTAGCGGACAATGAGCAGTTCTTC
NA,NA,TRBJ2-1,TRBV19,CASSLGGGPYNEQFF,TGTGCCAGTAGTCTTGGGGGGGGGCCGTACAATGAGCAGTTCTTC
NA,NA,TRBJ2-3,TRBV6-5,CASSSGQTRTDTQYF,TGTGCCAGCAGTTCCGGACAGACCCGCACAGATACGCAGTATTTT
NA,NA,TRBJ2-7,TRBV12-1,CASSFFGDPYEQYF,TGTGCCAGCAGCTTTTTCGGGGATCCCTACGAGCAGTACTTC
NA,TRBD1,TRBJ1-1,TRBV18,CASSSTSDRGNTEAFF,TGTGCCAGCTCATCGACCTCAGACAGGGGTAACACTGAAGCTTTCTTT
NA,NA,TRBJ1-5,TRBV21-1,CANTDRAGQPQHF,TGTGCCAACACTGACAGGGCAGGCCAGCCCCAGCATTTT
NA,NA,TRBJ2-6,TRBV10-1,CASSDPLGANVLTF,TGCGCCAGCAGTGACCCCTTGGGGGCCAACGTCCTGACTTTC
NA,TRBD1,TRBJ1-6,TRBV28,CASSPPGQGARGGSPLHF,TGTGCCAGCAGCCCCCCCGGACAGGGGGCCAGAGGGGGCTCACCCCTCCACTTT
NA,NA,TRBJ2-5,TRBV6-1,CASSRQYQETQYF,TGTGCCAGCAGTCGACAGTACCAAGAGACCCAGTACTTC
once,NA,TRBJ1-5,TRBV19,CASTRGSNQPQHF,TGTGCCAGTACCAGGGGCAGCAATCAGCCCCAGCATTTT
NA,TRBD1,TRBJ2-2,TRBV5-4,CASSSLTGANTGELFF,TGTGCCAGCAGCTCCCTGACAGGGGCGAACACCGGGGAGCTGTTTTTT
NA,TRBD2,TRBJ2-7,TRBV6-1,CASGLAVTYEQYF,TGTGCCAGCGGACTAGCGGTAACCTACGAGCAGTACTTC
NA,TRBD1,TRBJ1-3,TRBV13,CASSFDRGYDGNTIYF,TGTGCCAGCAGCTTTGACAGGGGGTATGATGGAAACACCATATATTTT
NA,NA,TRBJ1-3,TRBV6-6,CASSYFPRVGNTIYF,TGTGCCAGCAGTTACTTCCCCCGAGTTGGAAACACCATATATTTT
NA,NA,TRBJ2-3,TRBV5-4,CASTPQGGDTQYF,TGTGCCAGCACCCCCCAGGGCGGTGATACGCAGTATTTT
few,TRBD2,TRBJ2-3,TRBV5-5,CASSLGTSGGATDTQYF,TGTGCCAGCAGCTTGGGGACTAGCGGGGGGGCAACAGATACGCAGTATTTT
few,TRBD1,TRBJ1-4,TRBV4-1,CASSLNRGANEKLFF,TGCGCCAGCAGTCTGAACAGGGGAGCTAATGAAAAACTGTTTTTT
NA,NA,TRBJ2-6,TRBV7-9,CASSFGTSVSGANVLTF,TGTGCCAGCAGCTTCGGGACTTCGGTTTCAGGGGCCAACGTCCTGACTTTC
NA,TRBD1,TRBJ1-3,TRBV11-2,CASSHTDRGYTIYF,TGTGCCAGCAGCCACACGGACAGGGGATACACCATATATTTT